The present TCR beta chain was sequenced within a study of spatial heterogeneity in lung cancer. Across the study: Any follow-up PBMC samples that were available went on to be sequenced, and the median time to follow-up was roughly 2 years after resection. Sequence detection consistently recorded a greater number of beta-chain than alpha-chain sequences. Findings and limits, study-wide: Ubiquitous expanded tumor TCRs surfaced in blood more at resection than they did at follow-up.

In its sample, this clonotype was seen many times. The antigen remains unidentified. Every TCR cDNA molecule bore a unique molecular identifier. TCRdb independently ran MiXCR on the 5' RACE reads; one entry per CDR3 protein. In the table there are around 110,000 distinct CDR3 sequences, more than 10% of which are singletons. The V end lost 6 bases, the J end lost 0 bases, and 15 bases lay between the germline ends. This CDR3 comprises 16 residues. Specified time point: blood at routine non-recurrence follow-up after resection. Whole RNA, which was extracted from tumor, nontumor lung tissue or frozen PBMC, was sequenced without any cell sorting.

The sample was PBMCs, taken at follow-up. V gene TRBV12-3 or TRBV12-4 combines with J gene TRBJ2-1; a possible D gene is TRBD2 (6 bases). The sequence was collected from a male donor with early-stage non-small cell lung cancer. The CDR3: CASSVSGSSSYNEQFF. CDR3 bases: TGTGCCAGCAGCGTCAGCGGGTCGAGCTCCTACAATGAGCAGTTCTTC.